The T cell receptor beta chain described here comes from a study of OX40 agonist ivuxolimab in advanced cancers. CDR3 length: 12 amino acids. V was pared by 0 bases and J by 13 bases, with 8 bases between. Germline CDR1 and CDR2: SGHRS and YFSETQ. TCRdb's copy holds only in-frame clones and misses some; the assay was immunoSEQ multiplex PCR. The sample shows more than 80,000 clones, roughly 89% of them seen only once. Sequenced material: CD4+ or CD8+ T cells sorted from blood, taken in a trial of the OX40 agonist ivuxolimab. The source of this sequence is an adult with an advanced solid tumor such as melanoma, head and neck, liver or kidney cancer. The chain recombines TRBV5-1 with TRBJ1-6; D possibly corresponds to TRBD1 (5 bases). In nucleotides, the CDR3 is TGCGCCAGCAGCTTGGCTGGGGGTCCCCTCCACTTT. This sequence encodes CASSLAGGPLHF.